These 19 T cell receptor beta chains were all obtained from the same sample, sequenced in a study of CDR3 diversity in severe acne. TCRdb analysed the PCR reads with MiXCR anew, one entry per CDR3 protein. The repertoire holds about 93,000 distinct CDR3 sequences, about 48% seen once, with over 9.5% in the top ten. Sequencing used blood. These receptors all come from a male donor in good health, serving as a control.

The chain links TRBV20-1 to TRBJ1-5; D is possibly TRBD1 (5 bases). This CDR3 region has 15 residues. The germline CDR1 and CDR2 sequences are DFQATT and SNEGSKA (reference sequence). V lost 0 bases, J lost 11 bases, and 20 bases lay in between. Here the CDR3 reads CSARDYQGLIETQHF. Written as DNA, the CDR3 is TGCAGTGCTAGAGACTACCAGGGTTTGATTGAGACCCAGCATTTT.

This clonotype occurred many times. The V gene is TRBV29-1, the J gene TRBJ1-3; D not resolved. With 4 bases removed from V and 0 bases from J, the gap between germline ends came to 4 bases. There are 12 residues in the CDR3. Germline CDR1 SQVTM, CDR2 ANQGSEA. DNA of the CDR3: TGCAGCGTTGGCTCCTCTGGAAACACCATATATTTT. It yields the protein CSVGSSGNTIYF.

The J gene is TRBJ1-1, the V gene TRBV7-9; maybe TRBD1 (5 bases). Germline V gene sequence: CDR1 SEHNR, CDR2 FQNEAQ (reference sequence). The CDR3 totals 15 residues. V lost 2 bases to trimming and J lost 3 bases, with 13 bases between them. CDR3 bases: TGTGCCAGCAGCTTAACCCCATTAGGGGACACTGAAGCTTTCTTT. This sequence encodes CASSLTPLGDTEAFF.

On this clonotype: A much larger clonotype is one base distant, so this may be a read error. The conserved phenylalanine or tryptophan normally closing the CDR3 is absent here, so this likely arose from a read error. The CDR3 protein is CASSRDQRDEQFL. CDR3 nucleotide sequence: TGTGCCAGCAGCCGGGACCAAAGGGATGAGCAGTTCCTC. The chain couples TRBV5-4 to TRBJ2-1; D possibly uses TRBD1 or TRBD2 (5 bases each). Germline CDR1 reads SGHNT; CDR2 reads YYREEE (reference sequence). Trimming left V 4 bases short and J 8 bases short, with 13 bases between. This CDR3 has 13 amino acids.

The V gene is TRBV29-1, the J gene TRBJ1-1; no firm D call. Germline V lookup: CDR1 SQVTM, CDR2 ANQGSEA. This CDR3 is 13 amino acids long. Deletions cut 5 bases from V and 2 bases from J, with 12 bases between. CDR3 DNA sequence: TGCAGCGTTAGGCAGAACCTTAACACTGAAGCTTTCTTT. It translates to CSVRQNLNTEAFF.

The chain employs TRBV5-6 and TRBJ2-3, with TRBD2 identical over 11 bases. Trimming took 2 bases from V and 2 from J; bases not matched to a gene: 4. In germline, CDR1 is SGHDT, CDR2 YYEEEE. CDR3 length equals 16 residues. The CDR3, as DNA: TGTGCCAGCAGCTTCACGACTAGCGGGAACACAGATACGCAGTATTTT. This sequence encodes CASSFTTSGNTDTQYF. Drawing the rest from reference TRBV5-6 and TRBJ2-3, the complete variable domain is DAGVTQSPTHLIKTRGQQVTLRCSPKSGHDTVSWYQQALGQGPQFIFQYYEEEERQRGNFPDRFSGHQFPNYSSELNVNALLLGDSALYLCASSFTTSGNTDTQYFGPGTRLTVL.

Ten or more counts support this clonotype. The J gene is TRBJ1-2, the V gene TRBV24-1; D is uncertain. With 3 bases removed from V and 2 bases from J, the gap between germline ends came to 6 bases. This CDR3 has 13 amino acids. Germline loops: CDR1 KGHDR, CDR2 SFDVKD. The CDR3 protein is CATSDPPNYGYTF. The CDR3 nucleotides read TGTGCCACCAGTGATCCTCCAAACTATGGCTACACCTTC.

Concerning this clonotype: This may come from a read error, since a much larger clone is one base off. This chain joins TRBV24-1 and TRBJ2-6; D might be TRBD2 (6 bases). Germline V gene lookup returns CDR1 KGHDR and CDR2 SFDVKD. The CDR3 is made up of 15 amino acids. The CDR3 coding sequence is TGTGCCACCAGTGTCGGGGACTCTGAGGCCAACGTCCTGACTTTC. It translates to CATSVGDSEANVLTF.

This clonotype was counted between two and nine times. The chain is built from TRBV7-9 and TRBJ2-2; 9 positions match TRBD2. The CDR3 sequence is 15 residues long. J lost 4 bases, V lost 5 bases, and 5 bases had no gene match. CDR1 and CDR2 (germline): SEHNR, FQNEAQ (reference sequence). CDR3 loop: CASSPGLAGTGELFF. The CDR3 DNA sequence: TGTGCCAGCAGCCCGGGACTAGCAGGCACCGGGGAGCTGTTTTTT.

This clonotype came up many times. The V gene is TRBV7-6, the J gene TRBJ2-7, with TRBD1 matching 7 bases. V was pared by 8 bases and J by 3 bases, with 19 bases of the junction left unmatched. Germline-derived CDR1 and CDR2 are SGHVS and FNYEAQ. The CDR3 is 17 amino acids. For the CDR3, the DNA is TGTGCCAGCTCTGGGTGGACAGGCAAGATAACTTTCTACGAGCAGTACTTC. This sequence encodes CASSGWTGKITFYEQYF.

This clonotype was detected ten times or more. The gene calls are TRBV5-1 and TRBJ2-7; D gene unclear. Deletions cut 2 bases from V and 6 bases from J, with 12 bases between. CDR1 and CDR2 (germline): SGHRS, YFSETQ. CDR3 size: 13 residues. Here the CDR3 reads CASSLPSQPEQYF. In DNA form, the CDR3 reads TGCGCCAGCAGCTTACCCTCACAGCCCGAGCAGTACTTC.

This clonotype was counted many times. At one of its ends the junction is not consistent with the germline gene, which may arise from a read error. This chain joins TRBV7-8 and TRBJ1-3; D is uncertain. This CDR3 comprises 14 residues. Looked up from germline, CDR1 is SGHVS and CDR2 is FQNEAQ. This CDR3 reads CASSQLPSGNTIYF. The CDR3 region has the DNA TGTGCCAGCAGCCAATTACCCTCTGGGAACACCATATATTTT. Drawing the rest from reference TRBV7-8 and TRBJ1-3, the complete variable domain is GAGVSQSPRYKVAKRGQDVALRCDPISGHVSLFWYQQALGQGPEFLTYFQNEAQLDKSGLPSDRFFAERPEGSVSTLKIQRTQQEDSAVYLCASSQLPSGNTIYFGEGSWLTVV.

V usage is TRBV6-5 and J usage is TRBJ1-5; TRBD1 matches 7 bases. The CDR3 spans 14 residues. Germline assignment: CDR1 MNHEY and CDR2 SVGAGI. After removal of 5 bases from V and 3 bases from J, the junction contained 4 bases not matched to a gene. The CDR3 spells CASSRQGHNQPQHF. In DNA, the CDR3 is TGTGCCAGCAGTCGACAGGGCCACAATCAGCCCCAGCATTTT.

The rearrangement joins TRBV7-8 to TRBJ2-7; weak D call: TRBD1 (5 bases). Between the trimmed V and J ends, which lost 0 bases and 0 bases, there was a span of 9 bases. CDR1 and CDR2 (germline): SGHVS, FQNEAQ. This CDR3 region has 15 residues. The CDR3 here is CASSLAGLSSYEQYF. The CDR3 DNA sequence: TGTGCCAGCAGCTTAGCGGGGCTAAGCTCCTACGAGCAGTACTTC.

Of note for this clonotype: A read error is likely, as this CDR3 ends without the conserved phenylalanine or tryptophan. V usage is TRBV4-2 and J usage is TRBJ2-7; 11 bases align to TRBD2. Germline CDR1 reads LGHNA; CDR2 reads YNFKEQ. The CDR3 sequence is 16 residues long. Germline trimming cut 1 base from V and 0 bases from J; bases unmatched to any gene: 2. In DNA, the CDR3 is TGTGCCAGCAGCCAAGGACTAGCGGGAACCTCCTACGAGCAGTACCTC. Encoded protein: CASSQGLAGTSYEQYL.

This chain links TRBV7-9 with TRBJ2-7; D possibly corresponds to TRBD2 (7 bases). Germline loops: CDR1 SEHNR, CDR2 FQNEAQ (reference sequence). CDR3 length equals 14 residues. With 5 bases removed from V and 3 bases from J, the gap between germline ends came to 14 bases. The CDR3 bases are TGTGCCAGCAGCCCGGGGGGCGTCGACTACGAGCAGTACTTC. Translation: CASSPGGVDYEQYF.

The chain links TRBV7-2 to TRBJ1-2, with a tentative D call TRBD1 (5 bases). CDR3 length: 14 amino acids. The V end was cut by 5 bases, the J end by 6 bases, with 16 bases between. Germline V lookup: CDR1 SGHTA, CDR2 FQGNSA. The CDR3 loop is CASSDWGLGDGYTF. The CDR3 region has the DNA TGTGCCAGCAGCGATTGGGGGTTAGGCGATGGCTACACCTTC.

This clonotype was recorded many times. The J gene is TRBJ2-6, the V gene TRBV24-1, with D perhaps TRBD1 (6 bases). The CDR3 runs to 15 residues. V was shortened by 3 bases and J by 4 bases, with 9 bases between the two germline ends. Germline CDR1 is KGHDR and CDR2 is SFDVKD. The CDR3: CATSDTGSGANVLTF. The CDR3, as DNA: TGTGCCACCAGTGATACAGGGAGCGGGGCCAACGTCCTGACTTTC.

Ten or more counts support this clonotype. The rearrangement uses TRBV6-1 and TRBJ2-1; 9 nucleotides line up with TRBD1. The CDR3 is 17 amino acids. The V gene end was trimmed by 0 bases and the J gene end by 0 bases; junction bases not matched to a gene: 3. CDR1 and CDR2 from the germline V gene are MNHNS and SASEGT. DNA for the CDR3: TGTGCCAGCAGTGAAGCACAGGGGGCCAGCTCCTACAATGAGCAGTTCTTC. It is translated as CASSEAQGASSYNEQFF.